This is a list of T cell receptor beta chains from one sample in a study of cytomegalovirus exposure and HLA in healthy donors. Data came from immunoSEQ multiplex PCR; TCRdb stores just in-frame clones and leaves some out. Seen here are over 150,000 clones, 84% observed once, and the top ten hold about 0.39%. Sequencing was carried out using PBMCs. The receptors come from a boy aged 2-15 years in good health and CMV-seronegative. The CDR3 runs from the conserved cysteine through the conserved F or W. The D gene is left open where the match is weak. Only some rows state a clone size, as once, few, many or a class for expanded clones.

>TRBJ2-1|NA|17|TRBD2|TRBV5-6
CASSLVGSGSTLSGQFF
TGTGCCAGCAGCTTGGTTGGGAGCGGGAGTACTCTAAGTGGGCAGTTCTTC
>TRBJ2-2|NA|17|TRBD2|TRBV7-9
CASKPGLAGGVTGELFF
TGTGCCAGCAAACCCGGACTAGCGGGAGGAGTCACCGGGGAGCTGTTTTTT
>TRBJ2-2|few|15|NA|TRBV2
CASSVVGLGTGELFF
TGTGCCAGCAGTGTTGTGGGGCTTGGGACCGGGGAGCTGTTTTTT
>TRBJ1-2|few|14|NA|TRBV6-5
CASTRGGGQYGYTF
TGTGCCAGCACCCGGGGGGGCGGTCAATATGGCTACACCTTC
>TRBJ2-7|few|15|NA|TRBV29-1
CSVRGSSQRSYEQYF
TGCAGCGTTCGCGGGTCTTCCCAACGCTCCTACGAGCAGTACTTC
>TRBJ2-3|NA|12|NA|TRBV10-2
CASLAGADTQYF
TGCGCCAGCCTAGCCGGGGCAGATACGCAGTATTTT
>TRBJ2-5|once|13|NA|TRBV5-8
CASSFGGIETQYF
TGTGCCAGCAGCTTTGGGGGGATAGAGACCCAGTACTTC
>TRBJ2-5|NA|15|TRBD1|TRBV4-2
CASSPQGEHRETQYF
TGTGCCAGCAGCCCACAGGGGGAACATCGGGAGACCCAGTACTTC
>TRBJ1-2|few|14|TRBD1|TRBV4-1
CASSPTGTGTQNTF
TGCGCCAGCAGTCCTACCGGGACAGGGACACAGAACACCTTC
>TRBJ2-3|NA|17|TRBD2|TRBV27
CASSWGLAGGRTDTQYF
TGTGCCAGCAGTTGGGGACTAGCGGGAGGCCGCACAGATACGCAGTATTTT
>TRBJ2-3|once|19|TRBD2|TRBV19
CASTGGLAGGTPSTDTQYF
TGTGCCAGTACCGGGGGACTAGCGGGAGGAACCCCTAGCACAGATACGCAGTATTTT
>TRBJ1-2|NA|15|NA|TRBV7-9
CASSPTSAANYGYTF
TGTGCCAGCAGCCCCACTAGTGCTGCTAACTATGGCTACACCTTC
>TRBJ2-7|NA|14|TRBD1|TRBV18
CASSLGQGSYEQYF
TGTGCCAGCTCTCTAGGACAGGGCTCCTACGAGCAGTACTTC
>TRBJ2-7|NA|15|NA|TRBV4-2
CASSQDPLTNYEQYF
TGTGCCAGCAGCCAAGATCCGCTAACGAACTACGAGCAGTACTTC
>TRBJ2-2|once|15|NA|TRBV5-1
CASSLQGTNTGELFF
TGCGCCAGCAGCTTGCAGGGAACGAACACCGGGGAGCTGTTTTTT
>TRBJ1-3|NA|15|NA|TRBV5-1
CASSLDTGNGNTIYF
TGCGCCAGCAGCTTGGACACAGGCAATGGAAACACCATATATTTT
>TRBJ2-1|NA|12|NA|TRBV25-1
CASRSGFNEQFF
TGTGCCAGCAGGTCAGGGTTCAATGAGCAGTTCTTC
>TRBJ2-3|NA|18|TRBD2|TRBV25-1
CASSESASGSLSTDTQYF
TGTGCCAGCAGTGAATCGGCTAGCGGGAGTCTAAGCACAGATACGCAGTATTTT
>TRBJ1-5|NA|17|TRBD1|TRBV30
CAWSRDRGGDSNQPQHF
TGTGCCTGGAGCCGGGACAGGGGAGGCGATAGCAATCAGCCCCAGCATTTT
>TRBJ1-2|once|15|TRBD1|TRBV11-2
CASSPGQGKVDGYTF
TGTGCCAGCAGCCCAGGACAGGGAAAGGTTGATGGCTACACCTTC
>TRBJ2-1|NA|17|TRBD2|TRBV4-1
CASSHAPSGSSYNEQFF
TGCGCCAGCAGCCACGCCCCTAGCGGGAGCTCCTACAATGAGCAGTTCTTC
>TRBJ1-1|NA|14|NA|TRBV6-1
CASSEARPPFQAFF
TGTGCCAGCAGTGAAGCGCGGCCCCCGTTCCAAGCTTTCTTT
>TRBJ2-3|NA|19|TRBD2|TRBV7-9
CASSLRAGPIAGGTDTQYF
TGTGCCAGCAGCTTACGAGCGGGACCGATAGCGGGAGGCACAGATACGCAGTATTTT
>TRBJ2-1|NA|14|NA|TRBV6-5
CASTHGGLYNEQFF
TGTGCCAGCACCCATGGGGGACTGTACAATGAGCAGTTCTTC
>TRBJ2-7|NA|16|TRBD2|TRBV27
CASSSLGPAGDHEQYF
TGTGCCAGCAGTTCCTTAGGTCCAGCGGGAGACCACGAGCAGTACTTC
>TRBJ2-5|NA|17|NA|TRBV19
CASSIGGVDGYQETQYF
TGTGCCAGTAGTATAGGGGGGGTAGACGGATATCAAGAGACCCAGTACTTC
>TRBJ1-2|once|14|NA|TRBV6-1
CASSELTHDYGYTF
TGTGCCAGCAGTGAGTTGACTCACGACTATGGCTACACCTTC
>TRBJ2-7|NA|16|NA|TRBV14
CASSQVSSGSSYEQYF
TGTGCCAGCAGCCAGGTTTCCAGCGGAAGCTCCTACGAGCAGTACTTC
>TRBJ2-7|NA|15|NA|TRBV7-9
CASSLEGRRGYEQYF
TGTGCCAGCAGCTTAGAGGGTAGAAGGGGGTACGAGCAGTACTTC